The 14 T cell receptor beta chains reported below all come from one sample, sequenced in a study of post-analysis software for immune sequencing data. Study findings and constraints: Compared with controls, patients had more of about 5 TRBV segments, including TRBV5-6, TRBV5-1 and TRBV20-1.

Libraries were made from TCR beta cDNA, and they carried unique molecular identifiers. One entry per CDR3 protein results from TCRdb running MiXCR on the PCR reads. Of fewer than 600,000 distinct CDR3 sequences in the sample, approximately 45% were seen once. The antigens of these receptors remain unknown. Sequenced sample: blood. All receptors derive from a girl between 10 and 17 years old with multiple sclerosis.

This clonotype occurred a few times. This rearrangement joins TRBV4-1 to TRBJ1-1, with D maybe TRBD1 (6 bases). V was clipped by 2 bases and J by 3 bases, with 16 bases between them. The CDR3 length is 16 residues. Germline V gene lookup returns CDR1 MGHRA and CDR2 YSYEKL. The CDR3 DNA reads TGCGCCAGCAGCCAACCACGCCGCGGGGGCTACACTGAAGCTTTCTTT. It encodes CASSQPRRGGYTEAFF.

This clonotype was counted only a few times. This chain connects TRBV20-1 to TRBJ2-7; 14 nucleotides align to TRBD2. CDR3 length: 15 amino acids. Germline lookup yields CDR1 DFQATT and CDR2 SNEGSKA (reference sequence). V was clipped by 6 bases and J by 6 bases; unmatched bases: 10. CDR3 in DNA: TGCAGTGCGGGACTAGCGGGAGAGGAAGCGAGCGAGCAGTACTTC. This codes for CSAGLAGEEASEQYF.

The rearrangement uses TRBV4-1 and TRBJ1-5; the D gene is possibly TRBD1 (6 bases). From germline, CDR1 is MGHRA and CDR2 YSYEKL. V was pared by 1 base and J by 2 bases, with 15 bases between. This CDR3 spans 17 amino acids. CDR3: CASSQVVGGGGNQPQHF. The CDR3 DNA sequence: TGCGCCAGCAGCCAAGTTGTCGGGGGCGGAGGCAATCAGCCCCAGCATTTT.

This clonotype was detected only a few times. This chain connects TRBV28 to TRBJ2-7, with D possibly TRBD1 on 5 matching bases. Deletions cut 5 bases from V and 7 bases from J, with 24 bases between. Germline V gene lookup returns CDR1 MDHEN and CDR2 SYDVKM. The length of the CDR3 is 16 residues. In DNA, the CDR3 is TGTGCCAGCAGTCCTGGGTACGCAGGGATGGTATCAGAGCAGTACTTC. It codes for CASSPGYAGMVSEQYF.

The chain employs TRBV5-1 and TRBJ2-7; TRBD2 matches at 10 bases. Germline CDR1 reads SGHRS; CDR2 reads YFSETQ. The V gene end was trimmed by 0 bases and the J gene end by 6 bases; junction bases not matched to a gene: 6. This CDR3 region has 15 residues. Here the CDR3 DNA reads TGCGCCAGCAGCTTGGATCTAGCGGGAGCGACCGAGCAGTACTTC. This translates into CASSLDLAGATEQYF.

This clonotype was counted once. This sequence joins TRBV12-3 or TRBV12-4 and TRBJ2-7; a weak D match, TRBD1 (7 bases). The V end lost 4 bases, the J end lost 4 bases, and 17 bases lay between the germline ends. The CDR3 has 15 residues. The DNA for the CDR3 is TGTGCCAGCAGTTGGGGGGCGGGACAGAGGTACGAGCAGTACTTC. Amino acid sequence: CASSWGAGQRYEQYF.

The rearrangement joins TRBV5-1 to TRBJ2-7; the D gene is possibly TRBD1 (5 bases). Trimming stripped 4 bases from V and 3 bases from J, with 14 bases between. Germline CDR1 SGHRS, CDR2 YFSETQ. The CDR3 loop spans 14 amino acids. The CDR3, as DNA: TGCGCCAGCAGCCCCAAAACAGGAAACTACGAGCAGTACTTC. The encoded protein is CASSPKTGNYEQYF. Together with reference TRBV5-1 and TRBJ2-7, the CDR3 gives the full variable domain: KAGVTQTPRYLIKTRGQQVTLSCSPISGHRSVSWYQQTPGQGLQFLFEYFSETQRNKGNFPGRFSGRQFSNSRSEMNVSTLELGDSALYLCASSPKTGNYEQYFGPGTRLTVT.

The chain carries TRBV12-3 or TRBV12-4 and TRBJ2-4, with no clear D. The closer fit of TRBJ2-7 to the DNA end suggests the J call may be wrong. The CDR3 is made up of 15 amino acids. The CDR3 sequence is CASSFMDGGSYEQYF. The CDR3 DNA sequence: TGTGCCAGCAGTTTTATGGACGGTGGTTCCTACGAGCAGTACTTC.

On this clonotype: With a much larger clone just one base away, this may be a read error. J is TRBJ2-1 and V is TRBV5-1, with TRBD2 matching 9 bases. The J call is in doubt because the DNA end fits TRBJ2-7 better. The germline CDR1 and CDR2 sequences are SGHRS and YFSETQ. The CDR3 runs 14 residues. The CDR3 nucleotides are TGCGCCAGCAGCAGCGGGGGGCTCTACAATGAGCAGTACTTC. It translates to CASSSGGLYNEQYF.

This clonotype was counted only a few times. The V and J genes are TRBV7-6 and TRBJ1-6; 8 nucleotides agree with TRBD1. The V and J ends lost 2 bases and 7 bases, in that order; junction bases with no gene match: 13. Germline values: CDR1 SGHVS, CDR2 FNYEAQ. The CDR3 spans 18 residues. The CDR3 nucleotides are TGTGCCAGCAGCTTACGCTGGAGTAGACAGGGGACAAATTCACCCCTCCACTTT. This encodes CASSLRWSRQGTNSPLHF.

The gene calls are TRBV20-1 and TRBJ2-1; possibly TRBD2 for D (6 bases). V was cut by 2 bases and J by 8 bases, with 10 bases left in between. Germline V gives CDR1 DFQATT, CDR2 SNEGSKA (reference sequence). The CDR3 length is 12 residues. CDR3 sequence reads: CSARLANDEQFF. Here the CDR3 DNA reads TGCAGTGCTAGACTAGCGAACGATGAGCAGTTCTTC.

In this sample, this clonotype turned up a few times. The J gene is TRBJ2-1, the V gene TRBV27; 9 positions match TRBD2. The V and J ends lost 3 bases and 5 bases, in that order; junction bases with no gene match: 5. The germline CDR1 and CDR2 sequences are MNHEY and SMNVEV (reference sequence). The length of the CDR3 is 15 residues. The CDR3 DNA reads as TGTGCCAGCAGTTTGGGTAGCGGGAGTGACAATGAGCAGTTCTTC. Amino acid sequence: CASSLGSGSDNEQFF.

This clonotype was picked up a small number of times. The chain recombines TRBV20-1 with TRBJ2-1, with 11 bases fitting TRBD2. After removal of 1 base from V and 3 bases from J, the junction contained 14 bases not matched to a gene. This CDR3 region has 19 residues. Germline V CDR1 and CDR2: DFQATT, SNEGSKA (reference sequence). CDR3 protein: CSARARGSETSGIYNEQFF. In DNA form, the CDR3 reads TGCAGTGCTAGAGCGAGGGGGAGTGAGACTAGCGGGATCTACAATGAGCAGTTCTTC.

This chain links TRBV5-1 with TRBJ2-2; perhaps D is TRBD1 or TRBD2 (5 bases each). Trimming pared 4 bases from V and 7 bases from J, leaving 17 bases between. Germline CDR1 reads SGHRS; CDR2 reads YFSETQ. The CDR3 totals 15 residues. CDR3 nucleotide sequence: TGCGCCAGCAGCGAGGGGACCGTGGCAGTCGGGGAGCTGTTTTTT. It specifies CASSEGTVAVGELFF.